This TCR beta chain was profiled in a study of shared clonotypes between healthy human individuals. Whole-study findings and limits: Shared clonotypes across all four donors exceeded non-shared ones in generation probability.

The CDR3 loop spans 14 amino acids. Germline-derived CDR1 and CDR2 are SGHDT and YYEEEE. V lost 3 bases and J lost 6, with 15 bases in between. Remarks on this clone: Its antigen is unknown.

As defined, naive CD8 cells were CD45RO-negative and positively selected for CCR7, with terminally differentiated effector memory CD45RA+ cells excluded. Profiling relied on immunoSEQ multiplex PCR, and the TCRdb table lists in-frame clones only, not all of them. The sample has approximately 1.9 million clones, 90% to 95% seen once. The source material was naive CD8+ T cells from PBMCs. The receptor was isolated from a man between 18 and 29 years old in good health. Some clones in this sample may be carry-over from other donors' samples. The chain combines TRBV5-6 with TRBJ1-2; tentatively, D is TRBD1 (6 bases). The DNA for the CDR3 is TGTGCCAGCAGCTCCGGACAGAGGGTGGATGGCTACACCTTC. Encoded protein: CASSSGQRVDGYTF.